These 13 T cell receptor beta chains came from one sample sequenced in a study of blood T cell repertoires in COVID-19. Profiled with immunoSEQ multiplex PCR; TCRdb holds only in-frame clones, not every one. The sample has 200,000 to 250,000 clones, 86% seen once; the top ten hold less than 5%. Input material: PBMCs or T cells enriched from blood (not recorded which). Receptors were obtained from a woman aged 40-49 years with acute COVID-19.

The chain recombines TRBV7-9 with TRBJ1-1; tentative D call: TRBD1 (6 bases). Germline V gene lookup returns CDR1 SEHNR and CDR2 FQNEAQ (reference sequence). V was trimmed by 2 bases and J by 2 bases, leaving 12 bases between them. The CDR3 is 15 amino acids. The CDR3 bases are TGTGCCAGCAGCTTATCCGGGACAATAAACACTGAAGCTTTCTTT. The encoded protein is CASSLSGTINTEAFF.

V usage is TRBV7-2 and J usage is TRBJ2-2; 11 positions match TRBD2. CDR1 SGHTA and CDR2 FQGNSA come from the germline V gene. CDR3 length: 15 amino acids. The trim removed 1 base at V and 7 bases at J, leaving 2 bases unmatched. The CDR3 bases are TGTGCCAGCAGCTTAGTTACTAGCGGGAGCGGGGAGCTGTTTTTT. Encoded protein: CASSLVTSGSGELFF.

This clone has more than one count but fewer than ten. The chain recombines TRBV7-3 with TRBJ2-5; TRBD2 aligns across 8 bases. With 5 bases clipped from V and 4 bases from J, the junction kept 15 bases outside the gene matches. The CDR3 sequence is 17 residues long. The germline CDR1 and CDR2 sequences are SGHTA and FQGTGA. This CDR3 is CASSPLGRGAGGETQYF. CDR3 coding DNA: TGTGCCAGCAGCCCCCTGGGTAGAGGGGCGGGGGGAGAGACCCAGTACTTC. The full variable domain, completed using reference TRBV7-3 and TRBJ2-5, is GAGVSQTPSNKVTEKGKYVELRCDPISGHTALYWYRQSLGQGPEFLIYFQGTGAADDSGLPNDRFFAVRPEGSVSTLKIQRTERGDSAVYLCASSPLGRGAGGETQYFGPGTRLLVL.

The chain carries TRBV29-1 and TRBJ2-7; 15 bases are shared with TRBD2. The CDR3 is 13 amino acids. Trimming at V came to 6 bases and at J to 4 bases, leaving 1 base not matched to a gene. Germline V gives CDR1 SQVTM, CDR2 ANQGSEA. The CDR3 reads CSVGTSGRYEQYF. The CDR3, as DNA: TGCAGCGTGGGGACTAGCGGGAGGTACGAGCAGTACTTC.

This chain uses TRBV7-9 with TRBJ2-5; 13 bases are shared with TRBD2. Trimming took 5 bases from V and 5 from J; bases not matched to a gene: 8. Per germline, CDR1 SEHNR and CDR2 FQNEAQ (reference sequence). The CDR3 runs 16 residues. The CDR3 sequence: CASSPTELAGGETQYF. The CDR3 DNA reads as TGTGCCAGCAGCCCAACGGAACTAGCGGGAGGGGAGACCCAGTACTTC.

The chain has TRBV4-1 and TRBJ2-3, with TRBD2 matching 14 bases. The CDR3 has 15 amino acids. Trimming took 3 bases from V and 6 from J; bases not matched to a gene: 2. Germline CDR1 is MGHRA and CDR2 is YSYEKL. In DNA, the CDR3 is TGCGCCAGCAGCCAGACTAGCGGGAGGGGGGATACGCAGTATTTT. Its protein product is CASSQTSGRGDTQYF.

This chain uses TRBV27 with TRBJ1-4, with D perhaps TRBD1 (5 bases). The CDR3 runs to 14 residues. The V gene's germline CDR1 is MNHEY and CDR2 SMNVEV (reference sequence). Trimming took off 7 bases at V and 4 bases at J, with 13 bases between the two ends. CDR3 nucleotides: TGTGCCAGCACCTTCCTGGGGCGTAATGAAAAACTGTTTTTT. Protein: CASTFLGRNEKLFF.

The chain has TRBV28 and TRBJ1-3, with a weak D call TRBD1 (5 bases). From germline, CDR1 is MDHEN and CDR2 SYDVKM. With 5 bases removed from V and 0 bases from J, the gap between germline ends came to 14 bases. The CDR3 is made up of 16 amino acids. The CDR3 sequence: CASSTIRVGSGNTIYF. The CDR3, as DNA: TGTGCCAGCAGTACCATCAGGGTAGGCTCTGGAAACACCATATATTTT.

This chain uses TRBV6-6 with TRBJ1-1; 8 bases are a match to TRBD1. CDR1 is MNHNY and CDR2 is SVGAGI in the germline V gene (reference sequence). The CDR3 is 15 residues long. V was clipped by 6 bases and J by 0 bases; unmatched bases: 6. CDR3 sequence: CASSNTGGLNTEAFF. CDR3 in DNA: TGTGCCAGCAGCAATACAGGGGGATTGAACACTGAAGCTTTCTTT.

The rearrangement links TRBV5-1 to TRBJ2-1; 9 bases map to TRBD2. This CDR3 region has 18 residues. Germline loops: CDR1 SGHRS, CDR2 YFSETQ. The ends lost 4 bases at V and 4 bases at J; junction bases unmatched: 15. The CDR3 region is CASSPSGGRALGYNEQFF. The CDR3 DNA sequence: TGCGCCAGCAGCCCCTCGGGCGGGAGGGCCCTCGGGTACAATGAGCAGTTCTTC. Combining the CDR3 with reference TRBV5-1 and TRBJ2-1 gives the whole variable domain KAGVTQTPRYLIKTRGQQVTLSCSPISGHRSVSWYQQTPGQGLQFLFEYFSETQRNKGNFPGRFSGRQFSNSRSEMNVSTLELGDSALYLCASSPSGGRALGYNEQFFGPGTRLTVL.

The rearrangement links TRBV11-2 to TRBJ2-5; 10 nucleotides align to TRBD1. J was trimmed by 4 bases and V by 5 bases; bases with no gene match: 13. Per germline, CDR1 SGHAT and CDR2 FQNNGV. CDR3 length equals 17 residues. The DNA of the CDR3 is TGTGCCAGCAGCATGGGGACAGGGGCTATGATGAGAGAGACCCAGTACTTC. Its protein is CASSMGTGAMMRETQYF. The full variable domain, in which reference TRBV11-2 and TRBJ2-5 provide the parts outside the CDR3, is EAGVAQSPRYKIIEKRQSVAFWCNPISGHATLYWYQQILGQGPKLLIQFQNNGVVDDSQLPKDRFSAERLKGVDSTLKIQPAKLEDSAVYLCASSMGTGAMMRETQYFGPGTRLLVL.

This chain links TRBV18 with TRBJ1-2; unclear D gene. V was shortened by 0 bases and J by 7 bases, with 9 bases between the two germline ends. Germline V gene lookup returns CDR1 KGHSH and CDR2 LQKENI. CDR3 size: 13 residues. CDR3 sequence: CASSPPSEVGYTF. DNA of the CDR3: TGTGCCAGCTCACCACCTTCAGAGGTTGGCTACACCTTC.

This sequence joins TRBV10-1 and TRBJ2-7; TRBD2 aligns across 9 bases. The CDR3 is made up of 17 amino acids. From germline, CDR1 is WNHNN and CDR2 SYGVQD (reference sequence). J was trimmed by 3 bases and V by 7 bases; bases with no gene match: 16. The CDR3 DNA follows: TGCGCCAGCACCAAAATAGCGGGAGTACCAGGGGACTACGAGCAGTACTTC. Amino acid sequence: CASTKIAGVPGDYEQYF.